Listed below are T cell receptor beta chains from one sample, sequenced in a study of blood T cell repertoires in COVID-19. Generated by immunoSEQ multiplex PCR, the TCRdb table keeps only in-frame clones and is missing some. The sample contains 130,000 or so clones, approximately 87% of which appear only once. Sequencing was done on a sample of peripheral blood. Receptors originate from a man aged 55 to 70 with acute or convalescent COVID-19. Both conserved end residues are part of each CDR3. Fields, in order: V gene, D gene, J gene, clone size, CDR3 protein, CDR3 DNA. The D gene is left open where the match is weak. Expanded clones are given a class, and other clones once, few, many or no size at all.

>TRBV3-1/TRBV3-2|-|TRBJ2-5|-
CASSGGGYQETQYF
TGTGCCAGCAGCGGAGGAGGGTACCAAGAGACCCAGTACTTC
>TRBV28|-|TRBJ1-3|few
CASRQGSSGNTIYF
TGTGCCAGCAGACAGGGTAGTTCTGGAAACACCATATATTTT
>TRBV4-2|-|TRBJ1-5|-
CASSQEGGGGGNQPQHF
TGTGCCAGCAGCCAAGAAGGCGGGGGGGGAGGCAATCAGCCCCAGCATTTT
>TRBV7-9|TRBD1|TRBJ2-5|-
CASSFRDRGQETQYF
TGTGCCAGCAGCTTTCGGGACAGGGGCCAAGAGACCCAGTACTTC
>TRBV5-5|-|TRBJ1-3|-
CASSATSDTGNTIYF
TGTGCCAGCAGCGCCACAAGCGATACTGGAAACACCATATATTTT
>TRBV7-9|-|TRBJ2-7|few
CASSLTQGSYEQYF
TGTGCCAGCAGCTTAACCCAGGGCTCCTACGAGCAGTACTTC
>TRBV11-2|-|TRBJ2-1|-
CASSSLWDFRPGSYNEQFF
TGTGCCAGCAGCTCCCTCTGGGACTTCCGGCCGGGCTCCTACAATGAGCAGTTCTTC
>TRBV5-6|-|TRBJ1-1|once
CASSFERVNTEAFF
TGTGCCAGCAGCTTTGAGAGGGTGAACACTGAAGCTTTCTTT
>TRBV7-2|-|TRBJ2-1|-
CASSWGGTVSYNEQFF
TGTGCCAGCAGCTGGGGCGGGACAGTCTCCTACAATGAGCAGTTCTTC
>TRBV6-2/TRBV6-3|TRBD2|TRBJ2-3|-
CASSLAGSTDTQYF
TGTGCCAGCAGTTTAGCGGGATCCACAGATACGCAGTATTTT
>TRBV28|-|TRBJ1-4|few
CASSLSGATNEKLFF
TGTGCCAGCAGTTTGTCAGGGGCAACTAATGAAAAACTGTTTTTT
>TRBV11-2|TRBD2|TRBJ2-3|once
CASPPRGAGGDTQYF
TGTGCCAGCCCCCCGAGGGGAGCGGGAGGAGATACGCAGTATTTT
>TRBV2|-|TRBJ1-1|-
CASSESVNTEAFF
TGTGCCAGCAGTGAATCAGTCAACACTGAAGCTTTCTTT
>TRBV5-6|TRBD1|TRBJ2-7|-
CASSLASSGQGLYEQYF
TGTGCCAGCAGCTTGGCTAGCTCGGGACAGGGTCTCTACGAGCAGTACTTC
>TRBV7-6|-|TRBJ2-7|-
CASSFGDSYEQYF
TGTGCCAGCAGCTTCGGGGACTCCTACGAGCAGTACTTC
>TRBV2|-|TRBJ1-2|few
CASSGRGGGYTF
TGTGCCAGCTCGGGCCGCGGGGGTGGCTACACCTTC
>TRBV19|TRBD2|TRBJ2-1|-
CASTGGSEQFF
TGTGCCAGTACCGGGGGGAGTGAGCAGTTCTTC
>TRBV18|TRBD1|TRBJ1-4|-
CASSPPGQLGGKLFF
TGTGCCAGCTCACCGCCGGGACAGCTAGGGGGAAAACTGTTTTTT
>TRBV28|TRBD1|TRBJ1-3|-
CASSGGQLGNTIYF
TGTGCCAGCAGTGGGGGACAGTTAGGAAACACCATATATTTT
>TRBV19|TRBD2|TRBJ2-5|-
CASRVTSGETQYF
TGTGCCAGTAGGGTGACTAGCGGAGAGACCCAGTACTTC
>TRBV7-2|TRBD1|TRBJ2-1|-
CASSFGDRTRQQFF
TGTGCCAGCAGCTTTGGGGACAGGACCCGCCAGCAGTTCTTC
>TRBV7-8|TRBD1|TRBJ2-2|-
CASSSRTGSTGELFF
TGTGCCAGCAGTTCCCGGACAGGGAGCACCGGGGAGCTGTTTTTT
>TRBV11-3|-|TRBJ2-1|-
CASSSDREAYNEQFF
TGTGCCAGCAGCTCCGACAGGGAGGCCTACAATGAGCAGTTCTTC
>TRBV6-4|TRBD1|TRBJ1-4|-
CASTGTEATNEKLFF
TGTGCCAGCACTGGGACAGAGGCAACTAATGAAAAACTGTTTTTT
>TRBV15|-|TRBJ2-5|once
CATSSSGSQETQYF
TGTGCCACCAGCAGCTCTGGCAGTCAAGAGACCCAGTACTTC
>TRBV14|TRBD2|TRBJ2-1|few
CASSLWVAGGMENEQFF
TGTGCCAGCAGCCTATGGGTAGCGGGAGGGATGGAGAATGAGCAGTTCTTC
>TRBV6-5|-|TRBJ2-2|-
CASAENTGELFF
TGTGCCAGCGCGGAAAACACCGGGGAGCTGTTTTTT
>TRBV5-8|-|TRBJ1-1|-
CASSFAGEAFF
TGTGCCAGCAGCTTCGCCGGTGAAGCTTTCTTT
>TRBV11-2|-|TRBJ1-4|-
CASSWGGKLFF
TGTGCCAGCAGTTGGGGGGGGAAACTGTTTTTT
>TRBV9|-|TRBJ2-1|-
CASSVVGSGTYNEQFF
TGTGCCAGCAGCGTAGTAGGCAGCGGTACCTACAATGAGCAGTTCTTC
>TRBV29-1|-|TRBJ2-7|-
CSPHSGEQYF
TGCAGCCCTCATAGCGGCGAGCAGTACTTC
>TRBV7-9|TRBD1|TRBJ1-2|-
CASSPGTGRQEGYGYTF
TGTGCCAGCAGCCCAGGGACAGGGAGGCAGGAAGGCTATGGCTACACCTTC
>TRBV5-6|TRBD2|TRBJ2-7|-
CASSPRSSGRPATEQYF
TGTGCCAGCAGTCCGCGGAGTAGCGGGAGACCGGCCACCGAGCAGTACTTC
>TRBV28|-|TRBJ1-4|once
CASSKGGTNEKLFF
TGTGCCAGCTCGAAAGGGGGTACTAATGAAAAACTGTTTTTT
>TRBV2|-|TRBJ2-1|-
CASQRGPDNEQFF
TGTGCCAGCCAAAGAGGGCCGGACAATGAGCAGTTCTTC
>TRBV19|TRBD2|TRBJ2-1|-
CASSMLGSSGRSSYNEQFF
TGTGCCAGTAGTATGTTGGGGTCTAGCGGGAGGTCTTCCTACAATGAGCAGTTCTTC
>TRBV6-5|TRBD1|TRBJ1-2|once
CASSYPQGAAGYTF
TGTGCCAGCAGTTACCCACAGGGGGCGGCTGGCTACACCTTC
>TRBV4-2|-|TRBJ2-5|-
CASSQDARQETQYF
TGTGCCAGCAGCCAAGATGCCAGGCAAGAGACCCAGTACTTC
>TRBV5-1|-|TRBJ2-7|-
CASSFSGEQYF
TGCGCCAGCAGCTTTTCAGGCGAGCAGTACTTC
>TRBV5-4|TRBD1|TRBJ2-2|-
CASSSGQGNTGELFF
TGTGCCAGCAGCTCGGGACAGGGAAACACCGGGGAGCTGTTTTTT
>TRBV9|-|TRBJ1-1|once
CASSETVYTEAFF
TGTGCCAGCAGCGAGACAGTTTACACTGAAGCTTTCTTT
>TRBV28|TRBD1|TRBJ2-2|-
CASSYPRTGTLGTGELFF
TGTGCCAGCAGTTACCCAAGGACAGGGACGTTGGGGACCGGGGAGCTGTTTTTT
>TRBV18|TRBD1|TRBJ2-1|few
CASSPRPQGADNEQFF
TGTGCCAGCTCACCCCGCCCTCAGGGGGCGGACAATGAGCAGTTCTTC
>TRBV7-2|-|TRBJ1-5|-
CASSLGGGNQPQHF
TGTGCCAGCAGCTTAGGAGGGGGAAATCAGCCCCAGCATTTT
>TRBV4-3|-|TRBJ1-1|-
CASSQSVVRMNTEAFF
TGCGCCAGCAGCCAGAGTGTGGTCCGCATGAACACTGAAGCTTTCTTT
>TRBV28|-|TRBJ2-1|once
CASRPAGSYNEQFF
TGTGCCAGCAGGCCCGCGGGGTCCTACAATGAGCAGTTCTTC
>TRBV27|TRBD1|TRBJ2-1|few
CASSSTGGAANEQFF
TGTGCCAGCAGTTCGACAGGGGGCGCCGCCAATGAGCAGTTCTTC
>TRBV16|TRBD1|TRBJ2-4|-
CASSPGTGTLAKNIQYF
TGTGCCAGCAGCCCCGGGACAGGGACTTTAGCCAAAAACATTCAGTACTTC